The 23 T cell receptor beta chains presented below share a single source sample, sequenced in a study of T cell changes during pregnancy in multiple sclerosis. Sequencing used immunoSEQ multiplex PCR; TCRdb keeps in-frame clones, though not all of them. The table records about 73,000 clones, about 92% of them present only once. Source: peripheral blood, taken in the third trimester of pregnancy. These receptor sequences come from a female donor in good health, enrolled as a control in a pregnancy study.

The chain joins TRBV4-1 to TRBJ1-5, with 8 bases lining up with TRBD1. The trim removed 4 bases at V and 9 bases at J, leaving 14 bases unmatched. This CDR3 has 16 amino acids. In germline, CDR1 is MGHRA, CDR2 YSYEKL. CDR3 DNA sequence: TGCGCCAGCAGCCCAAAAACAACAGGGGGTGATTGGCCCCAGCATTTT. As protein: CASSPKTTGGDWPQHF.

This rearrangement joins TRBV7-2 to TRBJ1-4; 8 nucleotides line up with TRBD1. V trimming: 3 bases; J trimming: 4 bases; junction bases outside the gene matches: 1. CDR3 length equals 14 residues. CDR1 is SGHTA and CDR2 is FQGNSA in the germline V gene. The CDR3: CASSFTGGNEKLFF. DNA for the CDR3: TGTGCCAGCAGCTTTACAGGGGGTAATGAAAAACTGTTTTTT.

Here the CDR3 reads CASSLGRGSYEQYF. In DNA form, the CDR3 reads TGTGCCAGCAGCTTAGGCAGGGGGTCCTACGAGCAGTACTTC. The rearrangement uses TRBV11-3 and TRBJ2-7; TRBD1 agrees at 7 bases. The V segment lost 1 base and the J segment 1 base; nucleotides outside the gene matches: 1. The germline V gene has CDR1 SGHNT and CDR2 YENEEA. The CDR3 covers 14 residues.

This sequence joins TRBV28 and TRBJ1-5; D may be TRBD1 (6 bases). The ends were cut back, 3 bases at V and 0 bases at J, with 12 bases in the middle. This CDR3 region has 16 residues. CDR1 and CDR2 from the germline V gene are MDHEN and SYDVKM. The CDR3 nucleotides are TGTGCCAGCAGTTTTCCAAGGGGGGGTAGCAATCAGCCCCAGCATTTT. It is translated as CASSFPRGGSNQPQHF.

The rearrangement links TRBV6-5 to TRBJ2-7, with a tentative D call TRBD2 (5 bases). The V end was cut by 3 bases, the J end by 1 base, with 13 bases between. CDR1 and CDR2 (germline): MNHEY, SVGAGI. CDR3 size: 15 residues. CDR3 loop: CASSYWAGSSYEQYF. The CDR3 nucleotides are TGTGCCAGCAGTTATTGGGCGGGTTCATCCTACGAGCAGTACTTC.

V and J are TRBV6-5 and TRBJ1-2; D remains unclear. V lost 2 bases to trimming and J lost 8 bases, with 12 bases between them. CDR3 length: 13 residues. Germline V CDR1 and CDR2: MNHEY, SVGAGI. The CDR3 nucleotides are TGTGCCAGCAGTTACAGTGGTATCAGAGGCTACACCTTC. Translated: CASSYSGIRGYTF.

This clone appeared a few times. The V gene is TRBV28, the J gene TRBJ2-1, with 7 bases that match TRBD2. V lost 7 bases, J lost 0 bases, and 12 bases stayed unmatched. Per the germline V gene, CDR1 is MDHEN and CDR2 is SYDVKM. The CDR3 length is 17 residues. The CDR3 loop reads CASTSAGELSSYNEQFF. CDR3 nucleotide sequence: TGTGCCAGCACCTCGGCGGGGGAATTAAGCTCCTACAATGAGCAGTTCTTC.

The V call is TRBV19, the J call TRBJ2-3; possible D gene TRBD1, 5 bases. This CDR3 is built from 15 residues. Germline values: CDR1 LNHDA, CDR2 SQIVND (reference sequence). V lost 5 bases, J lost 1 base, and 13 bases lay in between. CDR3 DNA: TGTGCCAGTAGTGCCCGAGACAGAGGCACAGATACGCAGTATTTT. Protein sequence: CASSARDRGTDTQYF.

The genes are TRBV6-4 and TRBJ2-3; 9 bases match TRBD2. After removal of 1 base from V and 0 bases from J, the junction contained 2 bases not matched to a gene. Germline CDR1 MRHNA, CDR2 SNTAGT. The CDR3 runs to 16 residues. CDR3 bases: TGTGCCAGCAGTGACTTAGCGGGAGCTAGCACAGATACGCAGTATTTT. This codes for CASSDLAGASTDTQYF.

The chain is built from TRBV21-1 and TRBJ2-5; the table's D call, TRBD1, has no DNA check behind it. TRBV21-1 is assigned pseudogene status. The length of the CDR3 is 16 residues. CDR3 coding DNA: TGTGCCAGCAGCAAAGTGGCAGGTCGTGCGAGAGAGACCCAGTACTTC. This gives the protein CASSKVAGRARETQYF.

V is TRBV2 and J is TRBJ2-1; TRBD2 matches at 7 bases. The CDR3 loop spans 12 amino acids. The V gene end was trimmed by 4 bases and the J gene end by 12 bases; junction bases not matched to a gene: 6. Germline CDR1 and CDR2: SNHLY and FYNNEI. CDR3 sequence: CASSGDPSGQFF. The CDR3 DNA follows: TGTGCCAGCAGTGGGGACCCTAGCGGGCAGTTCTTC.

The chain couples TRBV5-6 to TRBJ2-2; 9 nucleotides line up with TRBD1. Germline CDR1 reads SGHDT; CDR2 reads YYEEEE. The CDR3 spans 17 residues. V dropped 1 base and J dropped 8; count of bases not matched to a gene: 12. CDR3 sequence (DNA): TGTGCCAGCAGCTTGTGGGACAGGGACCTTTTTCTGGGGGAGCTGTTTTTT. Its protein is CASSLWDRDLFLGELFF.

The V and J genes are TRBV2 and TRBJ2-3; no clear D. The V end was cut by 3 bases, the J end by 7 bases, with 14 bases between. CDR1 SNHLY and CDR2 FYNNEI come from the germline V gene. This CDR3 contains 14 residues. This CDR3 is CASSDAANWNTQYF. The CDR3 DNA reads as TGTGCCAGCAGTGACGCGGCTAACTGGAATACGCAGTATTTT.

The chain joins TRBV28 to TRBJ2-5; TRBD1 aligns across 8 bases. This CDR3 comprises 14 residues. Germline V gene lookup returns CDR1 MDHEN and CDR2 SYDVKM. The V gene end was trimmed by 7 bases and the J gene end by 2 bases; junction bases not matched to a gene: 6. CDR3 loop: CASTRTGPQETQYF. In nucleotides, the CDR3 is TGTGCCAGCACTCGGACAGGGCCGCAAGAGACCCAGTACTTC.

The DNA for the CDR3 is TGCGCCAGCAGCACCGCTTTGGGGGGGAAAGGATACGAGCAGTACTTC. As protein: CASSTALGGKGYEQYF. The chain uses TRBV5-1 and TRBJ2-7; the match to TRBD2 covers 7 bases. CDR1 and CDR2 (germline): SGHRS, YFSETQ. Trimming at V came to 4 bases and at J to 4 bases, leaving 14 bases not matched to a gene. CDR3 length equals 16 residues.

The chain recombines TRBV7-9 with TRBJ1-1, with a weak D call TRBD1 (6 bases). The CDR3 runs to 14 residues. Germline assignment: CDR1 SEHNR and CDR2 FQNEAQ (reference sequence). V was trimmed by 1 base and J by 1 base, leaving 7 bases between them. CDR3 amino acids: CASSLGTANTEAFF. As DNA, the CDR3 is TGTGCCAGCAGCTTAGGGACAGCGAACACTGAAGCTTTCTTT. The variable domain in full, with the rest retrieved from reference TRBV7-9 and TRBJ1-1, is DTGVSQNPRHKITKRGQNVTFRCDPISEHNRLYWYRQTLGQGPEFLTYFQNEAQLEKSRLLSDRFSAERPKGSFSTLEIQRTEQGDSAMYLCASSLGTANTEAFFGQGTRLTVV.

The rearrangement joins TRBV2 to TRBJ2-5; D is perhaps TRBD2 (5 bases). CDR3 length equals 15 residues. V was pared by 6 bases and J by 5 bases, with 19 bases between. Per germline, CDR1 SNHLY and CDR2 FYNNEI. The CDR3 DNA is TGTGCCAGCAGCGCCCCGAGGGCCGCCTTGGAGACCCAGTACTTC. It translates to CASSAPRAALETQYF.

V usage is TRBV4-3 and J usage is TRBJ2-3; 10 nucleotides agree with TRBD1. V shed 5 bases and J 3 bases; nucleotides not matched to a gene: 2. In germline, CDR1 is LGHNA, CDR2 YSLEER. The CDR3 is 14 amino acids. The CDR3 reads CASSTGQGTDTQYF. As DNA, the CDR3 is TGCGCCAGCAGCACGGGACAGGGGACAGATACGCAGTATTTT.

This clone was counted a single time. J is TRBJ2-5 and V is TRBV29-1, with D perhaps matching TRBD2 (5 bases). V shed 5 bases and J shed 5 bases, with 12 bases lying between them. Germline V gene sequence: CDR1 SQVTM, CDR2 ANQGSEA. CDR3 length equals 12 residues. The CDR3 DNA reads as TGCAGCGTTCCCGGGGTGGGGGAGACCCAGTACTTC. It specifies CSVPGVGETQYF. The full variable domain, with the rest looked up from reference TRBV29-1 and TRBJ2-5, is SAVISQKPSRDICQRGTSLTIQCQVDSQVTMMFWYRQQPGQSLTLIATANQGSEATYESGFVIDKFPISRPNLTFSTLTVSNMSPEDSSIYLCSVPGVGETQYFGPGTRLLVL.

The rearrangement links TRBV13 to TRBJ2-3; 11 bases line up with TRBD2. The CDR3 covers 14 residues. Germline V gene data show CDR1 as PRHDT and CDR2 as FYEKMQ (reference sequence). V lost 5 bases, J lost 6 bases, and 4 bases stayed unmatched. CDR3 nucleotide sequence: TGTGCCAGCAGCCCTCGACTAGCGGGGGATACGCAGTATTTT. Translated: CASSPRLAGDTQYF.

J is TRBJ2-3 and V is TRBV19; weak D call: TRBD1 (5 bases). The CDR3 is made up of 15 amino acids. The germline V gene encodes CDR1 LNHDA and CDR2 SQIVND (reference sequence). Trimming stripped 11 bases from V and 4 bases from J, with 22 bases between. In DNA form, the CDR3 reads TGTGCCGGCTCCCTCCCAACGCTAGGGGCAGATACGCAGTATTTT. Translating gives CAGSLPTLGADTQYF.

V gene TRBV7-2 combines with J gene TRBJ2-7, with D possibly matching TRBD1 (5 bases). CDR3 length equals 17 residues. Germline CDR1 SGHTA, CDR2 FQGNSA. Trimming removed 0 bases at V and 0 bases at J, with 15 bases between. The CDR3 loop is CASSLAQFPRDSYEQYF. The CDR3 DNA follows: TGTGCCAGCAGCTTAGCCCAGTTCCCCAGGGACTCCTACGAGCAGTACTTC.

V usage is TRBV6-4 and J usage is TRBJ2-2; D remains ambiguous. From germline, CDR1 is MRHNA and CDR2 SNTAGT. V was trimmed by 4 bases and J by 5 bases, leaving 8 bases between them. This CDR3 comprises 13 residues. The chain's CDR3 is CASSATETGELFF. In DNA form, the CDR3 reads TGTGCCAGCAGTGCCACTGAAACCGGGGAGCTGTTTTTT.